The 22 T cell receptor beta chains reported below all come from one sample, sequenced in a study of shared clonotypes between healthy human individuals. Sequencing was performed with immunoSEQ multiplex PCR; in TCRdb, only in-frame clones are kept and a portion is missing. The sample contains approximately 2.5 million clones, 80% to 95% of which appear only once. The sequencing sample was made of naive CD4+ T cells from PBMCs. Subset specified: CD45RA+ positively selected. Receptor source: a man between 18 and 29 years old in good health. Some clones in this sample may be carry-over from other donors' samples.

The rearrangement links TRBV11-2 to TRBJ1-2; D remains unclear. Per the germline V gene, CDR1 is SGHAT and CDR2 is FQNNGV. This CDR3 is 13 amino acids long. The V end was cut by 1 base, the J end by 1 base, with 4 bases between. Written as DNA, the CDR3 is TGTGCCAGCAGCTTAGGGATTAACTATGGCTACACCTTC. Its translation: CASSLGINYGYTF.

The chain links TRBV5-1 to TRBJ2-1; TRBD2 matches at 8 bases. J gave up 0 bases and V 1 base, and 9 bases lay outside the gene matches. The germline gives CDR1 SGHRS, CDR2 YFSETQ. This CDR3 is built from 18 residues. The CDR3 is CASSLWGLEESSYNEQFF. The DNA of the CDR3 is TGCGCCAGCAGCTTGTGGGGACTAGAGGAGAGCTCCTACAATGAGCAGTTCTTC.

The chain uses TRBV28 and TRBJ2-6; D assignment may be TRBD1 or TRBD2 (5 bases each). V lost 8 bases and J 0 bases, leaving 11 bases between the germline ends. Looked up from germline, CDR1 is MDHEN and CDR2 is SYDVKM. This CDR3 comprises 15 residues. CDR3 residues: CASGGGRSGANVLTF. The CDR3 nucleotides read TGTGCCAGCGGTGGGGGTCGCTCTGGGGCCAACGTCCTGACTTTC.

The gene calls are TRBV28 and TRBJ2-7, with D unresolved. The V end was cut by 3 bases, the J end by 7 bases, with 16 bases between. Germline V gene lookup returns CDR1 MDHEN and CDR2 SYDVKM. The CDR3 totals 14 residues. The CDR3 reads CASSFQPSLREQYF. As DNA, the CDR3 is TGTGCCAGCAGTTTCCAGCCAAGCCTGCGGGAGCAGTACTTC.

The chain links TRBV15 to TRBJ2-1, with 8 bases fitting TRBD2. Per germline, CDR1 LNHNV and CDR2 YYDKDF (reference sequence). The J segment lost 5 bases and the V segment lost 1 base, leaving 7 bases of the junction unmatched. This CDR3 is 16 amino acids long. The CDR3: CATSRVQTSVDNEQFF. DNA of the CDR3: TGTGCCACCAGCAGAGTCCAGACTAGCGTCGACAATGAGCAGTTCTTC.

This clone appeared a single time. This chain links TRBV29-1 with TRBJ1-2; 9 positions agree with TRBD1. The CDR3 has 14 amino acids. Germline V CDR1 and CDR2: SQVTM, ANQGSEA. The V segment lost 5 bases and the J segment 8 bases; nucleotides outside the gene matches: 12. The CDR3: CSVLVPGQGRGYTF. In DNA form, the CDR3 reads TGCAGCGTTTTGGTCCCGGGACAGGGACGCGGCTACACCTTC.

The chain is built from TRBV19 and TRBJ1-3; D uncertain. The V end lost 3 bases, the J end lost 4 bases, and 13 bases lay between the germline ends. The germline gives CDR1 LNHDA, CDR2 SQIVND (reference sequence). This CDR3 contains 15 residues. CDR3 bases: TGTGCCAGTAGTATCGCCTCCCTCGGCGGAAACACCATATATTTT. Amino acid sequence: CASSIASLGGNTIYF.

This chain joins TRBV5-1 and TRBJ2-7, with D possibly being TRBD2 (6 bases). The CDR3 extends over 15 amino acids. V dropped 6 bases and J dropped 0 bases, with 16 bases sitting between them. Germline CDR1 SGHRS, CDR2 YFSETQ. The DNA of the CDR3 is TGCGCCAGCACCGGGAGATGGGGAAGCTCCTACGAGCAGTACTTC. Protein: CASTGRWGSSYEQYF.

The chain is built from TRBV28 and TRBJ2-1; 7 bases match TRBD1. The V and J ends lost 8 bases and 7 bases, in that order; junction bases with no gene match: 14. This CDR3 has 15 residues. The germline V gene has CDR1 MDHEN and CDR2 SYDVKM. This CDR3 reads CASLPVSTGKNEQFF. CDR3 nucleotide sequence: TGTGCCAGCCTACCCGTCTCGACAGGGAAGAATGAGCAGTTCTTC.

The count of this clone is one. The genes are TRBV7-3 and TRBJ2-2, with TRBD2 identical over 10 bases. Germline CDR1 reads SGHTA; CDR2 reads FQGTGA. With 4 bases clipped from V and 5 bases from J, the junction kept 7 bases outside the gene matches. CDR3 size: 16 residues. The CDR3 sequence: CASSSPSGRRTGELFF. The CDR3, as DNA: TGTGCCAGCAGCTCACCTAGCGGGAGACGAACCGGGGAGCTGTTTTTT.

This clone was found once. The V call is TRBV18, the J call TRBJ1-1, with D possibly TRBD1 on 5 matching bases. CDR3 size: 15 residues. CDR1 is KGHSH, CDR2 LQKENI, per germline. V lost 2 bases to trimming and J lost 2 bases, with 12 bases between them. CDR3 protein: CASSPSAGTNTEAFF. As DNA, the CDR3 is TGTGCCAGCTCACCATCTGCGGGGACTAACACTGAAGCTTTCTTT.

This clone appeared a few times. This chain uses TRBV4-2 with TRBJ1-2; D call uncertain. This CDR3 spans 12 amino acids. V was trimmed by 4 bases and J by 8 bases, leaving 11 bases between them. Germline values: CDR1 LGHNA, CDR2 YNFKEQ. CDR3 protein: CASSPPRGGYTF. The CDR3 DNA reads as TGTGCCAGCAGCCCTCCGCGGGGAGGCTACACCTTC.

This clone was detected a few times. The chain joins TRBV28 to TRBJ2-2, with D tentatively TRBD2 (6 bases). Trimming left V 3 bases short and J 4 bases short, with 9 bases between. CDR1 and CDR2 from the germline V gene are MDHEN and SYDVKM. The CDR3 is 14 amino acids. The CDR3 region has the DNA TGTGCCAGCAGTTTCGAGCGGGTCACCGGGGAGCTGTTTTTT. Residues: CASSFERVTGELFF.

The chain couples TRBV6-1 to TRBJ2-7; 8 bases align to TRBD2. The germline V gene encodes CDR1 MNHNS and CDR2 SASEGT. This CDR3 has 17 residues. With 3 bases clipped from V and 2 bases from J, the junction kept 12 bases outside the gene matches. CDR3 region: CASSDPLAGLRAYEQYF. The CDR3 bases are TGTGCCAGCAGTGATCCTCTAGCGGGCTTGCGCGCCTACGAGCAGTACTTC.

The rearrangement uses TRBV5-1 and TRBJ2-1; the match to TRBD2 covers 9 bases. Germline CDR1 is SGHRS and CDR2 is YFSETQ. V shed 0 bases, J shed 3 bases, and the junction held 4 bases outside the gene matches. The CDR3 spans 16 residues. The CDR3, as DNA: TGCGCCAGCAGCTTGGTGACTAGCGGAGACTACAATGAGCAGTTCTTC. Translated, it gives CASSLVTSGDYNEQFF. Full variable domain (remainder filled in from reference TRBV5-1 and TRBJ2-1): KAGVTQTPRYLIKTRGQQVTLSCSPISGHRSVSWYQQTPGQGLQFLFEYFSETQRNKGNFPGRFSGRQFSNSRSEMNVSTLELGDSALYLCASSLVTSGDYNEQFFGPGTRLTVL.

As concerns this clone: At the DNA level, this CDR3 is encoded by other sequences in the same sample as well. CDR3 nucleotide sequence: TGTGCCAGCAGTCTTGGGGGGCCCATGAACACTGAAGCTTTCTTT. Translated, it gives CASSLGGPMNTEAFF. The V call is TRBV7-6, the J call TRBJ1-1, with D possibly matching TRBD1 (6 bases). Looked up from germline, CDR1 is SGHVS and CDR2 is FNYEAQ. This CDR3 spans 15 amino acids. Trimming removed 6 bases at V and 0 bases at J, with 14 bases between.

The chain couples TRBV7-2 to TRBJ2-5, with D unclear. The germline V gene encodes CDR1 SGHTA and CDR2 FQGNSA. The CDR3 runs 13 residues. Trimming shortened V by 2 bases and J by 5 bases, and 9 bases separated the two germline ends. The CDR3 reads CASSLQVRETQYF. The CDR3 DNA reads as TGTGCCAGCAGCTTACAGGTCCGGGAGACCCAGTACTTC. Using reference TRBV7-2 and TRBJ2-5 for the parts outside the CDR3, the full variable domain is GAGVSQSPSNKVTEKGKDVELRCDPISGHTALYWYRQSLGQGLEFLIYFQGNSAPDKSGLPSDRFSAERTGGSVSTLTIQRTQQEDSAVYLCASSLQVRETQYFGPGTRLLVL.

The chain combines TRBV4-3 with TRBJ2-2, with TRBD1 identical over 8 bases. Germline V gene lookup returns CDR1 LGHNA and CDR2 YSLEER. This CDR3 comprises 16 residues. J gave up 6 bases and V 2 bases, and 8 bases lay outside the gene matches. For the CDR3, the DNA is TGCGCCAGCAGCCAACCAAGACAGGGGCAATCCGGGGAGCTGTTTTTT. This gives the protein CASSQPRQGQSGELFF.

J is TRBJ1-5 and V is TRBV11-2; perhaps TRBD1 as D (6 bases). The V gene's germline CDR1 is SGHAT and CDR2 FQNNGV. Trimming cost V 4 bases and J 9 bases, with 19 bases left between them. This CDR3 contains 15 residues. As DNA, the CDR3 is TGTGCCAGCAGCTCCCTGGGGGGCTCGGTAGGGCCCCAGCATTTT. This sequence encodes CASSSLGGSVGPQHF.

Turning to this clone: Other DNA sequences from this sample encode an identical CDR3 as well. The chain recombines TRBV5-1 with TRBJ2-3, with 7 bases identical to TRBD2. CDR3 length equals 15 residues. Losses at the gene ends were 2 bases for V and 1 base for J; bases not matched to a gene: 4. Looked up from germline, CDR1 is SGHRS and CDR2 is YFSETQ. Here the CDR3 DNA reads TGCGCCAGCAGCTTCTCCGGACTAGGCACAGATACGCAGTATTTT. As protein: CASSFSGLGTDTQYF.

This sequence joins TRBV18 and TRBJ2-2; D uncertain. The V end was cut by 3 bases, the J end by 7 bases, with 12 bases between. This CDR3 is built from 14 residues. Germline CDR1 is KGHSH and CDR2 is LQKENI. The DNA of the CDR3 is TGTGCCAGCTCACCCCCGAGTTTGGGCGGGGAGCTGTTTTTT. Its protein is CASSPPSLGGELFF.

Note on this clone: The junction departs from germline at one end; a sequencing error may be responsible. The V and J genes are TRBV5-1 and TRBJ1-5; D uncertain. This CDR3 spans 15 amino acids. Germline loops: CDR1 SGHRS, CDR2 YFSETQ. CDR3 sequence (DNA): TGTGCCAGCAGCTTGGGCAGTTATAGCAATCAGCCCCAGCATTTT. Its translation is CASSLGSYSNQPQHF. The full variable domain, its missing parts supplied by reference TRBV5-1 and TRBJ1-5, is KAGVTQTPRYLIKTRGQQVTLSCSPISGHRSVSWYQQTPGQGLQFLFEYFSETQRNKGNFPGRFSGRQFSNSRSEMNVSTLELGDSALYLCASSLGSYSNQPQHFGDGTRLSIL.